The clone carrying this T cell receptor beta chain was observed once. This entry comes from a study of blood T cell repertoires in COVID-19. Measured with immunoSEQ multiplex PCR; TCRdb has only the in-frame clones, and not every one. The data show around 300,000 clones, roughly 89% seen once. The junction had 2 bases not matched to a gene; V was cut back by 3 bases and J by 7 bases. Per germline, CDR1 SGDLS and CDR2 YYNGEE. The CDR3 totals 14 residues. V usage is TRBV9 and J usage is TRBJ1-6, with 9 bases fitting TRBD1. Sample: peripheral blood. The clonotype comes from a woman aged 35 to 49 who had recovered from COVID-19. The CDR3, as DNA: TGTGCCAGCAGCGGGACAGGGGAGAATTCACCCCTCCACTTT. This translates into CASSGTGENSPLHF.